A selection of T cell receptor beta chains follows, all from one sample in a study of T cell clonotyping in hematopoietic cell transplantation. Some clones are missing from TCRdb's copy, which holds only in-frame ones; the method was immunoSEQ multiplex PCR. The top ten hold approximately 6.3% of the sample, which has a few hundred clones, about 96% seen once. The material sequenced was peripheral blood mononuclear cells, taken 30 days after allogeneic stem cell transplant. The source of these receptors is a female patient between 50 and 59 years old who had an allogeneic stem cell transplant from an unrelated donor, so the T cells may come from the graft donor. Some clones in this sample may be carry-over from other donors' samples. Each CDR3 is given with its conserved first and last residue. Clone size is given for some rows only: seen once, a few or many times, or a class if the clone is expanded.

clone_size v_call cdr3_aa
- TRBV11-3 CASSTRDRGDNEQFF
- TRBV9 CASSVVEAGELFF
- TRBV27 CASGSYREFFKAFF
- TRBV5-6 CASSLGPTYTEAFF
- TRBV28 CASSQTQGARNEQFF
- TRBV7-8 CASSVLQGPSYEQYF
- TRBV2 CASSPGGEFGYTF
- TRBV19 CASSISGTAGYTEAFF
- TRBV6-5 CASRSWTGGEKLFF
- TRBV6-4 CASSDGETSGENTGELFF
- TRBV30 CAWSSREYGELFF
- TRBV7-9 CASSLFLGQENQPQHF
- TRBV19 CASSVGLAAYNEQFF
- TRBV28 CASSLIGGEQYF
few TRBV19 CASSIGIQPQHF